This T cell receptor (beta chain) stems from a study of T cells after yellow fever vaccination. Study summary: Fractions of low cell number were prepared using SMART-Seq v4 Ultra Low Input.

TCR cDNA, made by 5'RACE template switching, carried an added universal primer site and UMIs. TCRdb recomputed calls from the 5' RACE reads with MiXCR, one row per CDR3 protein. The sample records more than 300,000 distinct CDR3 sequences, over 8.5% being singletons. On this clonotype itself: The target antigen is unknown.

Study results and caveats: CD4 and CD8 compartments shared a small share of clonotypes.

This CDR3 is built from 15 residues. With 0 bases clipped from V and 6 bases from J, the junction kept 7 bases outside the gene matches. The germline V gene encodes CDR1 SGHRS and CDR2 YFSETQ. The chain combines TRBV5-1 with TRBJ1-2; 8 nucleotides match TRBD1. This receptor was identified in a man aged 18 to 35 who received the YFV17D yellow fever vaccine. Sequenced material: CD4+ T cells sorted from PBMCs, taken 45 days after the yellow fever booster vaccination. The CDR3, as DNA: TGCGCCAGCAGCTTGGATTCCGGACAGGGTAATGGCTACACCTTC. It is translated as CASSLDSGQGNGYTF.